What follows are 27 T cell receptor beta chains derived from one specimen sequenced in a study of T cells in Graves' hyperthyroidism and ophthalmopathy. TCR beta CDR3 region amplification was performed from RNA transcripts. When the TCR CDR3 underwent first-round RT-PCR, the HTBI primer set was used. One entry per CDR3 protein results from TCRdb running MiXCR on the multiplex PCR reads. Found here are 600,000 to 650,000 distinct CDR3 sequences, roughly 17% of them singletons; the top ten hold 3% to 4.5%. Sequencing input: blood. These receptor sequences come from a woman younger than 45 with Graves' hyperthyroidism.

This rearrangement joins TRBV7-2 to TRBJ1-4; D is unresolved. The V and J ends lost 5 bases and 11 bases respectively, with 18 bases between them. This CDR3 has 14 amino acids. CDR1 is SGHTA, CDR2 FQGNSA, per germline. The CDR3 here is CASSVQGPVLKLFF. The CDR3 DNA sequence: TGTGCCAGCAGCGTGCAAGGGCCGGTTTTGAAACTGTTTTTT. The whole variable domain, remainder taken from reference TRBV7-2 and TRBJ1-4, is GAGVSQSPSNKVTEKGKDVELRCDPISGHTALYWYRQSLGQGLEFLIYFQGNSAPDKSGLPSDRFSAERTGGSVSTLTIQRTQQEDSAVYLCASSVQGPVLKLFFGSGTQLSVL.

This clonotype appeared many times. J is TRBJ2-7 and V is TRBV28, with TRBD2 matching 14 bases. V was pared by 7 bases and J by 9 bases, with 14 bases of the junction left unmatched. The germline V gene encodes CDR1 MDHEN and CDR2 SYDVKM. The length of the CDR3 is 16 residues. Here the CDR3 reads CASTISSGTSGSLQYF. CDR3 bases: TGTGCCAGCACCATATCATCTGGGACTAGCGGGAGCTTGCAGTACTTC.

This CDR3 is CATSGTSVSYNEQFF. CDR3 coding DNA: TGTGCCACCAGTGGAACTAGCGTCTCCTACAATGAGCAGTTCTTC. The chain links TRBV24-1 to TRBJ2-1; 7 nucleotides line up with TRBD2. Germline values: CDR1 KGHDR, CDR2 SFDVKD. This CDR3 is 15 amino acids long. Trimming took 5 bases from V and 0 from J; bases not matched to a gene: 3.

This clonotype was counted many times. This chain uses TRBV2 with TRBJ2-7; D is unresolved. This CDR3 is built from 14 residues. V lost 2 bases and J 5 bases, leaving 13 bases between the germline ends. Per the germline V gene, CDR1 is SNHLY and CDR2 is FYNNEI. The CDR3 nucleotides read TGTGCCAGCAGTGAATTTTCCGGACCGGACGAGCAGTACTTC. Amino acid sequence: CASSEFSGPDEQYF.

This clonotype was observed a few times. The CDR3, as DNA: TGTGCCAGCAGTGAAGTTTTGGGTTATGGCTACACCTTC. It codes for CASSEVLGYGYTF. This chain links TRBV2 with TRBJ1-2, with D hard to call. V lost 1 base, J lost 5 bases, and 8 bases lay in between. The CDR3 loop spans 13 amino acids. CDR1 and CDR2 (germline): SNHLY, FYNNEI.

This clonotype has at least ten counts. The V gene is TRBV28, the J gene TRBJ2-5, with a possible D match to TRBD2 (5 bases). V shed 4 bases and J shed 1 base, with 13 bases lying between them. The germline CDR1 and CDR2 sequences are MDHEN and SYDVKM. This CDR3 is 15 amino acids long. The CDR3 nucleotides read TGTGCCAGCAGTTCGGGAAACTGGGCCCAAGAGACCCAGTACTTC. This sequence encodes CASSSGNWAQETQYF.

V usage is TRBV20-1 and J usage is TRBJ1-5; TRBD1 matches 9 bases. The J segment lost 0 bases and the V segment lost 0 bases, leaving 24 bases of the junction unmatched. The V gene's germline CDR1 is DFQATT and CDR2 SNEGSKA (reference sequence). The CDR3 covers 23 residues. CDR3 bases: TGCAGTGCTAGAGATCTAACCCTCAGCGTCGACAGGGGGAGGGGTTATAGCAATCAGCCCCAGCATTTT. Protein product: CSARDLTLSVDRGRGYSNQPQHF.

There are a few counts of this clonotype. The gene calls are TRBV29-1 and TRBJ1-5; a weak D match, TRBD1 (5 bases). This CDR3 spans 15 amino acids. Trimming took 4 bases from V and 2 from J, leaving 15 bases between them. The germline V gene encodes CDR1 SQVTM and CDR2 ANQGSEA. CDR3 loop: CSVVEPGGGNQPQHF. For the CDR3, the DNA is TGCAGCGTTGTTGAGCCCGGGGGGGGCAATCAGCCCCAGCATTTT.

This clonotype was observed at least ten times. The chain carries TRBV7-2 and TRBJ2-7; 9 bases align to TRBD1. Trimming at V came to 4 bases and at J to 3 bases, leaving 7 bases not matched to a gene. CDR1 and CDR2 (germline): SGHTA, FQGNSA. The CDR3 runs to 15 residues. For the CDR3, the DNA is TGTGCCAGCAGCTCAGACAGGGGGACCTTCTACGAGCAGTACTTC. Protein: CASSSDRGTFYEQYF. Full variable domain (outside the CDR3, taken from reference TRBV7-2 and TRBJ2-7): GAGVSQSPSNKVTEKGKDVELRCDPISGHTALYWYRQSLGQGLEFLIYFQGNSAPDKSGLPSDRFSAERTGGSVSTLTIQRTQQEDSAVYLCASSSDRGTFYEQYFGPGTRLTVT.

Of note for this clonotype: A much more abundant neighbour one base away suggests this may be a read error. The chain joins TRBV11-2 to TRBJ2-4, with 10 bases aligning to TRBD1. V was clipped by 4 bases and J by 6 bases; unmatched bases: 0. Germline V gene sequence: CDR1 SGHAT, CDR2 FQNNGV. CDR3 length equals 13 residues. The chain's CDR3 is CASSWDRGNIQYF. DNA for the CDR3: TGTGCCAGCAGCTGGGACAGGGGAAACATTCAGTACTTC.

The rearrangement joins TRBV24-1 to TRBJ2-1, with 11 nucleotides matching TRBD2. Germline trimming cut 10 bases from V and 8 bases from J; bases unmatched to any gene: 18. CDR1 is KGHDR, CDR2 SFDVKD, per germline. The CDR3 extends over 17 amino acids. The CDR3 protein is CATGGGFSGRASDEQFF. CDR3 nucleotides: TGTGCCACGGGGGGGGGGTTTAGCGGGAGGGCCAGCGATGAGCAGTTCTTC.

The V and J genes are TRBV28 and TRBJ2-7; maybe TRBD1 (6 bases). CDR1 and CDR2 from the germline V gene are MDHEN and SYDVKM. The CDR3 extends over 14 amino acids. The V and J ends lost 3 bases and 3 bases respectively, with 12 bases between them. CDR3 sequence reads: CASSLNRAGYEQYF. DNA for the CDR3: TGTGCCAGCAGTTTGAACAGGGCCGGCTACGAGCAGTACTTC.

This chain joins TRBV19 and TRBJ2-1, with D maybe TRBD1 (5 bases). The V end was cut by 3 bases, the J end by 9 bases, with 15 bases between. The CDR3 is 14 residues long. In germline, CDR1 is LNHDA, CDR2 SQIVND (reference sequence). This CDR3 is CASSIVKGMVEQFF. The DNA of the CDR3 is TGTGCCAGTAGTATTGTGAAGGGGATGGTTGAGCAGTTCTTC.

The chain couples TRBV28 to TRBJ1-2, with D hard to call. Per the germline V gene, CDR1 is MDHEN and CDR2 is SYDVKM. V was cut by 5 bases and J by 7 bases, with 14 bases left in between. This CDR3 comprises 13 residues. CDR3 sequence (DNA): TGTGCCAGCAGTCTCTCCTCGCACGGTGGCTACACCTTC. This codes for CASSLSSHGGYTF.

In this sample, this clonotype turned up many times. The rearrangement joins TRBV28 to TRBJ2-2, with 7 nucleotides matching TRBD1. There are 17 residues in the CDR3. Germline V gene sequence: CDR1 MDHEN, CDR2 SYDVKM. The J segment lost 6 bases and the V segment lost 3 bases, leaving 13 bases of the junction unmatched. In nucleotides, the CDR3 is TGTGCCAGCAGTTTCCGGAAGAGCAGGGGGAGATCCGGGGAGCTGTTTTTT. Translating gives CASSFRKSRGRSGELFF.

Concerning this clonotype itself: A read error may be the cause here, since a much bigger clone is one base away. V gene TRBV12-3 or TRBV12-4 combines with J gene TRBJ2-1, with D possibly TRBD2 on 6 matching bases. This CDR3 contains 14 residues. CDR3 region: CASSLWDLTNEQSF. DNA for the CDR3: TGTGCCAGCAGTTTGTGGGACTTGACTAATGAGCAGTCCTTC.

This clonotype was found many times. V usage is TRBV20-1 and J usage is TRBJ2-3; D might be TRBD1 (7 bases). Trimming removed 6 bases at V and 3 bases at J, with 19 bases between. The CDR3 is made up of 15 amino acids. Germline CDR1 is DFQATT and CDR2 is SNEGSKA (reference sequence). This CDR3 is CSAVRGSGGTDTQYF. CDR3 nucleotides: TGCAGTGCGGTCAGGGGGTCTGGGGGGACAGATACGCAGTATTTT.

This clonotype came up many times. The chain recombines TRBV19 with TRBJ1-5; D uncertain. The CDR3 runs to 13 residues. The V gene's germline CDR1 is LNHDA and CDR2 SQIVND (reference sequence). V was cut by 5 bases and J by 4 bases, with 9 bases left in between. Written as DNA, the CDR3 is TGTGCCAGTAGTGGTTCACTGAATCAGCCCCAGCATTTT. It codes for CASSGSLNQPQHF.

The chain carries TRBV4-1 and TRBJ1-1; D is ambiguous. This CDR3 has 15 amino acids. V dropped 0 bases and J dropped 0 bases, with 8 bases sitting between them. The germline gives CDR1 MGHRA, CDR2 YSYEKL. The CDR3 region has the DNA TGCGCCAGCAGCCAAGATGAGGTAATGAACACTGAAGCTTTCTTT. This codes for CASSQDEVMNTEAFF.

This clonotype was seen many times. The V gene is TRBV2, the J gene TRBJ2-5, with TRBD1 matching 9 bases. Germline CDR1 and CDR2: SNHLY and FYNNEI. The CDR3 contains 14 residues. V dropped 6 bases and J dropped 4; count of bases not matched to a gene: 6. The CDR3: CASSEDRGRETQYF. The CDR3 DNA reads as TGTGCCAGCAGCGAGGACAGGGGTCGAGAGACCCAGTACTTC.

The chain uses TRBV9 and TRBJ2-2, with a tentative D call TRBD2 (6 bases). Germline lookup yields CDR1 SGDLS and CDR2 YYNGEE. V gave up 3 bases and J gave up 6 bases, with 27 bases separating them. CDR3 length: 19 amino acids. CDR3 coding DNA: TGTGCCAGCAGCGCACCCCGCTCCCGGGGAGGATCGTCCTCCGGGGAGCTGTTTTTT. Its protein is CASSAPRSRGGSSSGELFF.

In its sample, this clonotype was seen many times. The chain couples TRBV11-2 to TRBJ2-7; the D gene is possibly TRBD1 (5 bases). Per the germline V gene, CDR1 is SGHAT and CDR2 is FQNNGV. The length of the CDR3 is 15 residues. V lost 7 bases and J 4 bases, leaving 20 bases between the germline ends. The CDR3 region is CASNSKHQGFYEQYF. The CDR3 bases are TGTGCCAGCAACTCTAAACACCAGGGATTTTACGAGCAGTACTTC.

V and J are TRBV19 and TRBJ2-1; D is unclear. Germline-derived CDR1 and CDR2 are LNHDA and SQIVND (reference sequence). Trimming pared 8 bases from V and 13 bases from J, leaving 12 bases between. The CDR3 has 10 amino acids. The CDR3 protein is CASGWNIQFF. The CDR3 nucleotides are TGTGCCAGTGGGTGGAATATTCAGTTCTTC.

This clonotype was seen once. The chain links TRBV20-1 to TRBJ1-2; a possible D gene is TRBD1 (5 bases). Looked up from germline, CDR1 is DFQATT and CDR2 is SNEGSKA (reference sequence). Trimming shortened V by 5 bases and J by 0 bases, and 13 bases separated the two germline ends. The CDR3 contains 14 residues. In DNA, the CDR3 is TGCAGTGCTTTGACTGGGACTGCTAACTATGGCTACACCTTC. The encoded protein is CSALTGTANYGYTF.

This clonotype was seen a few times. The chain combines TRBV27 with TRBJ2-6; D might be TRBD2 (6 bases). From germline, CDR1 is MNHEY and CDR2 SMNVEV (reference sequence). Deletions cut 6 bases from V and 0 bases from J, with 6 bases between. The CDR3 totals 14 residues. The CDR3 DNA reads TGTGCCAGCAGGCGGGGCTCTGGGGCCAACGTCCTGACTTTC. It encodes CASRRGSGANVLTF.

As for this clonotype: A much larger clone lies a single base off, so this may be a read error. The chain is built from TRBV29-1 and TRBJ1-2; 7 bases match TRBD1. The germline CDR1 and CDR2 sequences are SQVTM and ANQGSEA. Trimming removed 6 bases from V and 8 bases from J; junction bases left unmatched: 12. The CDR3 is 13 residues long. The CDR3 loop reads CSVEYRDSAGYTF. The CDR3 nucleotides read TGCAGCGTCGAGTACCGGGACAGTGCCGGCTACACCTTC.

In its sample, this clonotype was seen many times. J is TRBJ2-7 and V is TRBV2; D gene unclear. V was cut by 7 bases and J by 6 bases, with 16 bases left in between. This CDR3 has 13 amino acids. Germline CDR1 and CDR2: SNHLY and FYNNEI. For the CDR3, the DNA is TGTGCCAGCATTACCCTGTCCGGTGTCGAGCAGTACTTC. It translates to CASITLSGVEQYF.